Listed below are T cell receptor beta chains from one sample, sequenced in a study of control samples from healthy donors and cancer patients. Generated by immunoSEQ multiplex PCR, the TCRdb table keeps only in-frame clones and is missing some. This repertoire shows roughly 370,000 clones, about nine tenths found once; its top ten account for around 6.8%. Material: PBMCs. Every receptor here comes from a man in his forties or fifties with head and neck cancer. Both conserved end residues are part of each CDR3. D genes are given only for firm matches. Rows give clone size only sometimes, using once, few, many, or a class for an expanded clone.

J	size	D	V	DNA	CDR3
TRBJ1-1	NA	TRBD1	TRBV5-1	TGCGCCAGCAGTCTCGGACAGGCTGAAGCTTTCTTT	CASSLGQAEAFF
TRBJ1-3	NA	NA	TRBV3-1/TRBV3-2	TGTGCCAGCAGCCAGCCCCGGGACGAGCTTGGAAACACCATATATTTT	CASSQPRDELGNTIYF
TRBJ1-1	NA	NA	TRBV4-3	TGCGCCAGCAGCCCAAGGGACGGTAACACTGAAGCTTTCTTT	CASSPRDGNTEAFF
TRBJ2-7	NA	TRBD1	TRBV28	TGTGCCAGCAGTTTTACGGGACAGGGGATTTGGTTCTCCTACGAGCAGTACTTC	CASSFTGQGIWFSYEQYF
TRBJ2-7	NA	NA	TRBV25-1	TGTGCCAGCAGTCTTCGGACAGACCCCTACGAGCAGTACTTC	CASSLRTDPYEQYF
TRBJ2-5	once	NA	TRBV27	TGTGCCAGCAGTCCAGCTTTATGGAGGGCGGGGGAGACCCAGTACTTC	CASSPALWRAGETQYF
TRBJ1-4	NA	TRBD1	TRBV28	TGTGCCAGCAGTGCAGGGGGCCAGGGGGGTGAAAAACTGTTTTTT	CASSAGGQGGEKLFF
TRBJ1-2	NA	NA	TRBV29-1	TGCAGTGCCCCAACGGACGGTGGTGGCTACACCTTC	CSAPTDGGGYTF
TRBJ2-1	NA	NA	TRBV4-2	TGTGCCAGCAGCCAAGGAGCCCCGGGAGAGGAGTTCTTC	CASSQGAPGEEFF
TRBJ1-2	NA	NA	TRBV5-1	TGCGCCAGCAGCTTGGCGGGGGCTGGGGGCTACACCTTC	CASSLAGAGGYTF
TRBJ1-1	NA	NA	TRBV6-5	TGTGCCAGCAGCAGGGCGGACTCTGAAGCTTTCTTT	CASSRADSEAFF
TRBJ2-7	NA	TRBD1	TRBV18	TGTGCCAGCTCTCCCATTGGGACAGGGGGCGACGAGCAGTACTTC	CASSPIGTGGDEQYF
TRBJ1-5	NA	NA	TRBV6-2/TRBV6-3	TGTGCCAGCAGTTACGCTTCGGGAAAATTACATAGCAATCAGCCCCAGCATTTT	CASSYASGKLHSNQPQHF
TRBJ1-1	NA	TRBD1	TRBV28	TGTGCCGTCCAAAGGGACAGCCCTACTGAAGCTTTCTTT	CAVQRDSPTEAFF
TRBJ2-1	NA	NA	TRBV7-9	TGTGCCAGCAGCTTAGGATCCATCGATGAGCAGTTCTTC	CASSLGSIDEQFF
TRBJ2-3	NA	TRBD1	TRBV5-1	TGCGCCAGCAGCCAGAGCCCGACAGGGGGCACAGATACGCAGTATTTT	CASSQSPTGGTDTQYF
TRBJ2-6	NA	NA	TRBV12-5	TGTGCTAGAGACCCCGGGACACTAAACTCTGGGGCCAACGTCCTGACTTTC	CARDPGTLNSGANVLTF
TRBJ2-1	NA	NA	TRBV4-3	TGCGCCAGCAGCCAACAGGAGAGCTCCTACAATGAGCAGTTCTTC	CASSQQESSYNEQFF
TRBJ1-1	NA	NA	TRBV6-5	TGTGCCAGCAGTTACCGGACGCGAAATCAGAACACTGAAGCTTTCTTT	CASSYRTRNQNTEAFF
TRBJ2-1	once	NA	TRBV27	TGTGCCAGCCCCTATGAGGAGGGCGGGGATGAGCAGTTCTTC	CASPYEEGGDEQFF
TRBJ1-4	NA	NA	TRBV19	TGTGCCAGTAGTATGGAGCGGGACCCAACAACTAATGAAAAACTGTTTTTT	CASSMERDPTTNEKLFF
TRBJ2-5	NA	NA	TRBV15	TGTGCCACCAGCAGAGATCTTACATACCAAGAGACCCAGTACTTC	CATSRDLTYQETQYF
TRBJ2-1	NA	NA	TRBV6-5	TGTGCCAGCTTTGATTGGGTTTACAATGAGCAGTTCTTC	CASFDWVYNEQFF
TRBJ2-5	NA	TRBD2	TRBV6-5	TGTGCCAGCAGTTACCCGGCTAGCGGGCCCAAAGAGACCCAGTACTTC	CASSYPASGPKETQYF
TRBJ2-2	NA	TRBD1	TRBV24-1	TGTGCCACCAGTGGTGGGACAGGGAGAACCGGGGAGCTGTTTTTT	CATSGGTGRTGELFF
TRBJ2-7	NA	TRBD2	TRBV19	TGTGCCAGTAGCCTTAGCGGGGGGGCCTCCTACGAGCAGTACTTC	CASSLSGGASYEQYF
TRBJ2-1	NA	TRBD2	TRBV9	TGTGCCAGCAGTTGGCCAGGGAGGGATGAGCAGTTCTTC	CASSWPGRDEQFF
TRBJ2-5	NA	NA	TRBV4-2	TGTGCCAGCAGCCTTCCAGGGGCGGGCGGGGAGACCCAGTACTTC	CASSLPGAGGETQYF
TRBJ1-1	NA	NA	TRBV11-3	TGTGCCAGCAGCTTCTCCGTGGGGCAAGCTTTCTTT	CASSFSVGQAFF
TRBJ2-6	NA	NA	TRBV6-2/TRBV6-3	TGTGCCAGCAGTTACATCGGGACTTCGGAGTCGGGGGCCAACGTCCTGACTTTC	CASSYIGTSESGANVLTF
TRBJ1-1	NA	NA	TRBV6-4	TGTGCCAGCACCACGACAGGCTCCCTGAACACTGAAGCTTTCTTT	CASTTTGSLNTEAFF
TRBJ1-2	NA	NA	TRBV29-1	TGCAGCGTCCCCGGCGGGCAGGCGGGTGGCTACACCTTC	CSVPGGQAGGYTF
TRBJ1-6	NA	NA	TRBV3-1/TRBV3-2	TGTGCCAGCAGCCAAGTTAGGGGTCGGTATTCACCCCTCCACTTT	CASSQVRGRYSPLHF
TRBJ1-3	NA	TRBD1	TRBV5-1	TGCGCCAGCAGCAGGTCGACAGGGGCGGCTGGAAACACCATATATTTT	CASSRSTGAAGNTIYF
TRBJ2-7	NA	TRBD1	TRBV5-6	TGTGCCAGCAGCTCGCCGGGACAGGGATCCTACGAGCAGTACTTC	CASSSPGQGSYEQYF
TRBJ2-1	NA	TRBD2	TRBV15	TGTGCCACCAGCACAGGGACTAGCTACAATGAGCAGTTCTTC	CATSTGTSYNEQFF
TRBJ1-4	NA	NA	TRBV7-9	TGTGCCAGCAGCTTAGGAACAGGGCTATTTTTT	CASSLGTGLFF
TRBJ2-2	NA	NA	TRBV11-3	TGTGCCAGCAGATCGGGAGACGGTACCGGGGAGCTGTTTTTT	CASRSGDGTGELFF
TRBJ1-5	few	NA	TRBV28	TGTGCCAGCAGTTTTGGGCAAAATCAGCCCCAGCATTTT	CASSFGQNQPQHF
TRBJ1-1	NA	NA	TRBV3-1/TRBV3-2	TGTGCCAGCAGCCAAGGTTCACCGGCTTTCTTT	CASSQGSPAFF
TRBJ2-1	NA	TRBD1	TRBV18	TGTGCCAGCTCACCACCGACAGGGGGCGCCTACAATGAGCAGTTCTTC	CASSPPTGGAYNEQFF
TRBJ2-1	NA	TRBD2	TRBV6-1	TGTGCCAGCATTGAAACGGGGGGGACCTACAATGAGCAGTTCTTC	CASIETGGTYNEQFF
TRBJ1-1	few	NA	TRBV9	TGTGCCAGCAGTTTCGGCGGGGAGAACACTGAAGCTTTCTTT	CASSFGGENTEAFF
TRBJ1-3	NA	TRBD1	TRBV30	TGTGCCTGGAGTGAAATGACAGGGTCTCTAGGGACCATATATTTT	CAWSEMTGSLGTIYF
TRBJ2-5	NA	TRBD1	TRBV19	TGTGCCAGTAGTGAGACAGGGGAGGAGGAGACCCAGTACTTC	CASSETGEEETQYF
TRBJ2-3	NA	TRBD2	TRBV3-1/TRBV3-2	TGTGCCAGCAGCCAAGATAACAGGCCGGCTAGCGGGAGGGGTCAACTCAGGACGCAGTATTTT	CASSQDNRPASGRGQLRTQYF
TRBJ2-4	once	NA	TRBV5-8	TGTGCCAGCAGCTTTCTGGAAAACATTCAGTACTTC	CASSFLENIQYF